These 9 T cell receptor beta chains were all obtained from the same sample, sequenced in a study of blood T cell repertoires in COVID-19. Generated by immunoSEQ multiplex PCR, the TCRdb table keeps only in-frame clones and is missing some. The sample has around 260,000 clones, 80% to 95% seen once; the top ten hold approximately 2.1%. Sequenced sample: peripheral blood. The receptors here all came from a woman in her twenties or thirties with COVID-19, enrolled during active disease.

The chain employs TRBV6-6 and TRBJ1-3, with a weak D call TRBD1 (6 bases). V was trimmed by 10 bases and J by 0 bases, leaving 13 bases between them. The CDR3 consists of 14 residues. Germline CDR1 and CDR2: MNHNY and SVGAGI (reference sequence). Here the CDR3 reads CAIRQDSSGNTIYF. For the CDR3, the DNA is TGTGCCATCCGACAGGACAGCTCTGGAAACACCATATATTTT.

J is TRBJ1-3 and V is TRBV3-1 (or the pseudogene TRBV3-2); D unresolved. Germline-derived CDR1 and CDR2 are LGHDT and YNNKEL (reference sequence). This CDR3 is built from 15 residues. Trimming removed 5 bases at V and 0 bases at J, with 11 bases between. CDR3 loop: CASSKRTTSGNTIYF. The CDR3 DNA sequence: TGTGCCAGCAGCAAACGTACAACCTCTGGAAACACCATATATTTT.

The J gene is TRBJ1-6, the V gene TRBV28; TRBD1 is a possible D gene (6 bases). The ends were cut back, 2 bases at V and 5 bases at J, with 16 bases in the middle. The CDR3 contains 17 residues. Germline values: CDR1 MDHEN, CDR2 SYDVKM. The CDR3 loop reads CASSLLPPQGHNSPLHF. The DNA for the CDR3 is TGTGCCAGCAGTTTACTGCCCCCACAGGGCCATAATTCACCCCTCCACTTT.

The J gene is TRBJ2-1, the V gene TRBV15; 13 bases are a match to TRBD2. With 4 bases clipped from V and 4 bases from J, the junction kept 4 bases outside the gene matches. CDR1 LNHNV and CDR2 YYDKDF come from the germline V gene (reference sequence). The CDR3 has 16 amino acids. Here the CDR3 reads CATSKGLAGVYNEQFF. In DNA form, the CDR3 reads TGTGCCACCAGCAAAGGACTAGCGGGAGTTTACAATGAGCAGTTCTTC.

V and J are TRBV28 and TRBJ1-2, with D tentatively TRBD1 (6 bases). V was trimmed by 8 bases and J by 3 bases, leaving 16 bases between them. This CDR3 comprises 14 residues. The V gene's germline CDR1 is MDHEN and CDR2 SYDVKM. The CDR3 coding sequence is TGTGCCAGCTGGGAACAGGGAAAATACTATGGCTACACCTTC. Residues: CASWEQGKYYGYTF.

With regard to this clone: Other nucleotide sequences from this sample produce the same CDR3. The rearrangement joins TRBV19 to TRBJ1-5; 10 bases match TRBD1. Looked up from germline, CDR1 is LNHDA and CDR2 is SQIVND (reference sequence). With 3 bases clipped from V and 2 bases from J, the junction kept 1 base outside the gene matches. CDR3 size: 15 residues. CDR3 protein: CASSIGTGGNQPQHF. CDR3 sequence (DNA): TGTGCCAGTAGTATTGGGACAGGGGGCAATCAGCCCCAGCATTTT.

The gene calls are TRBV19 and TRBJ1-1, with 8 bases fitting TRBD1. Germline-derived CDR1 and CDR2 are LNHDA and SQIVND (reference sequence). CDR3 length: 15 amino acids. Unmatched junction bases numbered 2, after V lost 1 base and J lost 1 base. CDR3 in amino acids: CASSIGQGRNTEAFF. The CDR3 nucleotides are TGTGCCAGTAGTATAGGACAGGGGAGGAACACTGAAGCTTTCTTT.

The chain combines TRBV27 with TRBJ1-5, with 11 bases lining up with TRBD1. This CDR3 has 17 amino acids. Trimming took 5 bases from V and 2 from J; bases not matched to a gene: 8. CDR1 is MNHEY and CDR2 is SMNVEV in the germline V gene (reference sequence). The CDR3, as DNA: TGTGCCAGCAGTCCCATGGACAGGGGGCGAGGCAATCAGCCCCAGCATTTT. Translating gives CASSPMDRGRGNQPQHF.

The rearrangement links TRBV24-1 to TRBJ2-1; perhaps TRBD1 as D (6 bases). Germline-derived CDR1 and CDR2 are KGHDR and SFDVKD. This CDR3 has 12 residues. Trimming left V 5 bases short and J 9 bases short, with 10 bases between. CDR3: CATSAGVSEQFF. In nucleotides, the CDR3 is TGTGCCACCAGTGCAGGGGTCAGTGAGCAGTTCTTC.